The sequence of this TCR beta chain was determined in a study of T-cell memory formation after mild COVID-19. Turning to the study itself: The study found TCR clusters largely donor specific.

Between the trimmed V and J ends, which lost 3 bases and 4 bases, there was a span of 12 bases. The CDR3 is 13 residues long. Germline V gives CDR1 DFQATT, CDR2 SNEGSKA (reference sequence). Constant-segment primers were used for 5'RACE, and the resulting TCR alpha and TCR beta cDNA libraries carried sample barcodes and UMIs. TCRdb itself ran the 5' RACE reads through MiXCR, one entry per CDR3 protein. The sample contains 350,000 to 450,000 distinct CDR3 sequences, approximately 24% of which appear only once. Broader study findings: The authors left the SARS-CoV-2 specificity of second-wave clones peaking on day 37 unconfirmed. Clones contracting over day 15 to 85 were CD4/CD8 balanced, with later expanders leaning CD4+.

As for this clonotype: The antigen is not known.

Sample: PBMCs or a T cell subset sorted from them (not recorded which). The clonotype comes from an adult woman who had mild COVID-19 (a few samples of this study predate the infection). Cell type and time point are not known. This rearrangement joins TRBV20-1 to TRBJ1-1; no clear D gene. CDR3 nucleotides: TGCAGTGCTAGGACCCACTTCAGCACTGAAGCTTTCTTT. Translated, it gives CSARTHFSTEAFF.